This entry lists 4 T cell receptor beta chains sequenced from one sample in a study of CD8 T cells in ankylosing spondylitis. Each CDR3 protein is one row after TCRdb ran MiXCR on the 5' RACE reads. The sample has 250,000 to 300,000 distinct CDR3 sequences; around 20% are singletons. Input material: blood, either unsorted or a sorted T cell fraction (not recorded which). Every receptor here comes from a male donor with ankylosing spondylitis or in good health (not recorded which).

The chain couples TRBV5-1 to TRBJ2-3; 9 bases are a match to TRBD2. Germline V gives CDR1 SGHRS, CDR2 YFSETQ. V shed 7 bases, J shed 1 base, and the junction held 10 bases outside the gene matches. The CDR3 consists of 16 residues. The CDR3 nucleotides read TGCGCCAGCTCGCGCTACGGGACTAGCCGCACAGATACGCAGTATTTT. Its protein is CASSRYGTSRTDTQYF.

The table lists this clonotype with many counts. One end of the junction fails to match germline, which may point to a read error. The J gene is TRBJ1-1, the V gene TRBV5-1, with D uncertain. Germline-derived CDR1 and CDR2 are SGHRS and YFSETQ. CDR3 size: 14 residues. As DNA, the CDR3 is TGTGCCAGCAGTTTAGCGCCGGGGAACACTGAAGCTTTCTTT. Translating it yields CASSLAPGNTEAFF.

This clonotype came up a few times. The V call is TRBV3-1, the J call TRBJ2-1; 9 bases line up with TRBD2. This CDR3 has 16 amino acids. CDR1 and CDR2 from the germline V gene are LGHDT and YNNKEL (reference sequence). V lost 4 bases and J lost 7; bases outside the gene matches: 11. CDR3 sequence (DNA): TGTGCCAGCAGCCCCTGGGGCGGGGGGGCCTGGAATGAGCAGTTCTTC. This sequence encodes CASSPWGGGAWNEQFF.

Only a few counts were recorded for this clonotype. The V call is TRBV4-1, the J call TRBJ2-1, with 12 nucleotides matching TRBD1. Trimming took 4 bases from V and 5 from J; bases not matched to a gene: 12. This CDR3 has 18 amino acids. Per the germline V gene, CDR1 is MGHRA and CDR2 is YSYEKL. The CDR3 sequence: CASSRRSSGQGANNEQFF. DNA for the CDR3: TGCGCCAGCAGCCGTCGCTCTTCGGGACAGGGGGCGAACAATGAGCAGTTCTTC.